Below, one T cell receptor beta chain is given with its context. Germline V gene data show CDR1 as SQVTM and CDR2 as ANQGSEA. This CDR3 comprises 10 residues. V was clipped by 2 bases and J by 5 bases, with 3 bases between them. These data are taken from a study of CD8+ T cells in alopecia areata. Once RNA had been extracted, it was reverse transcribed into cDNA to act as the sequencing template. Clones were sequenced by immunoSEQ multiplex PCR, and TCRdb holds only the in-frame ones, with some missing. The sample yields under 150,000 clones, more than 55% seen once. This clonotype was sampled from a human donor in good health. The source material was CD8+ T cells sorted from blood. The V call is TRBV29-1, the J call TRBJ2-5; no reliable D call. CDR3 residues: CSVERETQYF. As DNA, the CDR3 is TGCAGCGTTGAAAGGGAGACCCAGTACTTC.